This T cell receptor beta chain was profiled in a study of blood T cell repertoires in COVID-19. About the study: Collection of acute and convalescent COVID-19 samples took place in the United States, Italy and Spain. PBMCs, B-cell-depleted T cells, or T cells provided the cDNA or gDNA that made up the material.

The CDR3 length is 13 residues. CDR1 is LNHDA, CDR2 SQIVND, per germline (reference sequence). V shed 5 bases, J shed 7 bases, and the junction held 3 bases outside the gene matches. This clone was seen once. In the authors' methods: Nucleated cell number was recorded as an estimate derived from reference gene primer amplification. The data were produced by immunoSEQ multiplex PCR, yet TCRdb's version contains in-frame clones alone and is incomplete. V, J and clone size are those of that table, while D and trimming were read from the DNA. Altogether about 190,000 clones are present, roughly nine tenths being singletons, with the ten largest covering 0.95% to 1.3%.

The V gene is TRBV19, the J gene TRBJ1-5; 9 bases are a match to TRBD1. The material sequenced was peripheral blood. The receptor was isolated from a man aged 25 to 45 with acute or convalescent COVID-19. The CDR3 sequence is CASSGTGRQPQHF. CDR3 DNA sequence: TGTGCCAGTAGTGGGACAGGGCGGCAGCCCCAGCATTTT.